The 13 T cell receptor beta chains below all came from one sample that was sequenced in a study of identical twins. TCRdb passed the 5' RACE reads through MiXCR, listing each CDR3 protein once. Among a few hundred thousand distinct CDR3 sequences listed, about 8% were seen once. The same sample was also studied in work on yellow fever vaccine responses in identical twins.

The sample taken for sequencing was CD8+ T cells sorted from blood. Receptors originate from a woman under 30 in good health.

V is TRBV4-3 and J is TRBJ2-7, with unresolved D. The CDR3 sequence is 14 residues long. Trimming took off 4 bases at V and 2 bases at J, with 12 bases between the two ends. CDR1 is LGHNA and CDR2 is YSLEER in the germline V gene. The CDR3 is CASSPTTGTYEQYF. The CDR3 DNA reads TGCGCCAGCAGCCCCACGACTGGGACCTACGAGCAGTACTTC.

The CDR3 protein is CASSYGQGLFYEQYF. The CDR3 nucleotides are TGTGCCAGCAGCTATGGACAGGGGCTTTTCTACGAGCAGTACTTC. This rearrangement joins TRBV28 to TRBJ2-7; 9 bases agree with TRBD1. Germline V lookup: CDR1 MDHEN, CDR2 SYDVKM. V gave up 6 bases and J gave up 3 bases; unmatched junction bases: 9. This CDR3 comprises 15 residues.

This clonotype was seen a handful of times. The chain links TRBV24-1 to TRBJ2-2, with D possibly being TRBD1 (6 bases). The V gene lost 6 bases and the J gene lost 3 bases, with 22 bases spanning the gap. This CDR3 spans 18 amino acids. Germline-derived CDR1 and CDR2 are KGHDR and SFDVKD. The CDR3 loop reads CATSLQGWDAKDTGELFF. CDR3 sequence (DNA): TGTGCCACCAGTTTACAGGGTTGGGACGCCAAGGACACCGGGGAGCTGTTTTTT.

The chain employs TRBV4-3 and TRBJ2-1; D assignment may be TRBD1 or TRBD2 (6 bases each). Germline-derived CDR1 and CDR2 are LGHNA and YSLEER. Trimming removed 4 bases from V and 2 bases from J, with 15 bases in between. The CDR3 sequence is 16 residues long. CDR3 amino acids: CASSPEGVGTYNEQFF. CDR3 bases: TGCGCCAGCAGCCCGGAGGGGGTAGGAACCTACAATGAGCAGTTCTTC.

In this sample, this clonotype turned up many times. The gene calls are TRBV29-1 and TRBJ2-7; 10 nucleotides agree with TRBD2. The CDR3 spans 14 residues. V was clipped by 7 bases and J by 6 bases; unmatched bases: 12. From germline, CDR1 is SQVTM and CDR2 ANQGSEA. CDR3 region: CSARPGTSESEQYF. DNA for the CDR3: TGCAGCGCCCGTCCCGGGACTAGCGAATCCGAGCAGTACTTC.

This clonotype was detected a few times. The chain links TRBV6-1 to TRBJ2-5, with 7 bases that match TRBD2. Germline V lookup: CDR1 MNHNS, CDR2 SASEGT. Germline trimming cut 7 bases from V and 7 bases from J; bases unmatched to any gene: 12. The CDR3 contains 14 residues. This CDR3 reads CASTQRGASGTQYF. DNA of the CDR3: TGTGCCAGCACCCAGCGGGGTGCGTCCGGGACCCAGTACTTC.

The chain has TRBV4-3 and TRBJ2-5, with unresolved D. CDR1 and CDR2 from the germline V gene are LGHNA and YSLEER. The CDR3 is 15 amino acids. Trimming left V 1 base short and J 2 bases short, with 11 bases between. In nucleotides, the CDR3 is TGCGCCAGCAGCCAAGCTTGGACCCTGCAAGAGACCCAGTACTTC. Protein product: CASSQAWTLQETQYF.

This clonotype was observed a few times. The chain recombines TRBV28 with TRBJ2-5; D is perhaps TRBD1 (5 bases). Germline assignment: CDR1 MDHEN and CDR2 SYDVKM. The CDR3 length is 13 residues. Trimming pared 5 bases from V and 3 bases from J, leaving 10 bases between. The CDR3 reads CASSRQYEETQYF. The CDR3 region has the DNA TGTGCCAGCAGTCGACAGTATGAAGAGACCCAGTACTTC. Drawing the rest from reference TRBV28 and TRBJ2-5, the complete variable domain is DVKVTQSSRYLVKRTGEKVFLECVQDMDHENMFWYRQDPGLGLRLIYFSYDVKMKEKGDIPEGYSVSREKKERFSLILESASTNQTSMYLCASSRQYEETQYFGPGTRLLVL.

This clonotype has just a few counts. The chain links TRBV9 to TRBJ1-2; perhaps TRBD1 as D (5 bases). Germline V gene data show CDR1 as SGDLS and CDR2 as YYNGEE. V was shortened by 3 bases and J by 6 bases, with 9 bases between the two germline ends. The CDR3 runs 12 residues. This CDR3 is CASSAGGDGYTF. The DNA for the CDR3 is TGTGCCAGCAGCGCGGGGGGAGATGGCTACACCTTC.

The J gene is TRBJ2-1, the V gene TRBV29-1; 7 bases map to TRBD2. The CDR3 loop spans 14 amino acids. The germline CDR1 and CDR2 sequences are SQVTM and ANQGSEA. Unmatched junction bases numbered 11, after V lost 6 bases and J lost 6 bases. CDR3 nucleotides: TGCAGCGTGGCCGGGACTACCCCCCTCAATGAGCAGTTCTTC. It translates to CSVAGTTPLNEQFF.

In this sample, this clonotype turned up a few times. The CDR3 is CAISESVGGFYGYTF. CDR3 in DNA: TGTGCCATCAGTGAGTCTGTTGGGGGGTTCTATGGCTACACCTTC. This chain uses TRBV10-3 with TRBJ1-2; possibly TRBD1 for D (5 bases). Trimming removed 0 bases from V and 4 bases from J, with 12 bases in between. CDR3 length equals 15 residues. Germline assignment: CDR1 ENHRY and CDR2 SYGVKD.

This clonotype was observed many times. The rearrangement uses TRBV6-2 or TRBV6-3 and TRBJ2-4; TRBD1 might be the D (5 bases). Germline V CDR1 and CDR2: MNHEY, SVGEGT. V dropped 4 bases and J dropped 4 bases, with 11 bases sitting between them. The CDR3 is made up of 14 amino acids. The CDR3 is CASSSRQQKNIQYF. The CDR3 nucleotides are TGTGCCAGCAGTTCCCGACAGCAGAAAAACATTCAGTACTTC.

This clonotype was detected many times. CDR3 DNA sequence: TGTGCCATGCGAACCGGGACAGGGGGCGCAGAGACCCAGTACTTC. As protein: CAMRTGTGGAETQYF. This rearrangement joins TRBV10-3 to TRBJ2-5; 12 bases agree with TRBD1. The CDR3 consists of 15 residues. Germline V gene data show CDR1 as ENHRY and CDR2 as SYGVKD. V dropped 9 bases and J dropped 4; count of bases not matched to a gene: 9.